This TCR beta chain derives from a study of CD8 T cells in ankylosing spondylitis. This clonotype was seen a handful of times. Its antigen is unidentified. This CDR3 contains 15 residues. CDR1 and CDR2 from the germline V gene are DFQATT and SNEGSKA (reference sequence). V shed 0 bases, J shed 4 bases, and the junction held 0 bases outside the gene matches. MiXCR, run by TCRdb on the 5' RACE reads, gives a single entry per CDR3 protein. The sample holds 750,000 to 850,000 distinct CDR3 sequences, approximately 12% seen once. Study-level points and caveats: Matched synovial fluid from ankylosing spondylitis patients was reported to be enriched for disease-linked clones. Ankylosing spondylitis blood appeared to be characterized by a TCR beta motif of fewer than ten highly homologous variants.

The receptor comes from a male donor with ankylosing spondylitis. This chain links TRBV20-1 with TRBJ2-2; 12 positions agree with TRBD2. Sequenced material: blood, either unsorted or a sorted T cell fraction (not recorded which). CDR3: CSARELAGGTGELFF. CDR3 in DNA: TGCAGTGCTAGAGAACTAGCGGGAGGCACCGGGGAGCTGTTTTTT.